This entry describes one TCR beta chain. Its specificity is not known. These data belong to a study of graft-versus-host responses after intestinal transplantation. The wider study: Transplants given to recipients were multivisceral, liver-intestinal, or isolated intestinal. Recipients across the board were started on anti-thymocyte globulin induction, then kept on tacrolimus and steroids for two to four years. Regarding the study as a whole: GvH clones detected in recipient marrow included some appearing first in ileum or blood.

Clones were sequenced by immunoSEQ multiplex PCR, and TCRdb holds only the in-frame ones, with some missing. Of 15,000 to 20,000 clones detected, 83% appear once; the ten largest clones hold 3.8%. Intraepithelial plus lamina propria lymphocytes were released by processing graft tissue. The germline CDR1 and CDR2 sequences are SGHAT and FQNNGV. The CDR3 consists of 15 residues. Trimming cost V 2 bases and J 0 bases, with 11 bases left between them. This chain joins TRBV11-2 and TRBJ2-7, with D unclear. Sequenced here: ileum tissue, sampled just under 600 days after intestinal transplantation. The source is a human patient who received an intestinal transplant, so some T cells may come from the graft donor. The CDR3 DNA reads TGTGCCAGCAGCTTACAGCACGCGAGCTCCTACGAGCAGTACTTC. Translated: CASSLQHASSYEQYF.